This record covers a single T cell receptor beta chain. This clonotype was picked up many times. Its target antigen remains unknown. No much larger clonotype is one base removed from it; base qualities were not supplied. Graves' hyperthyroidism was defined as stable when no progression to ophthalmopathy occurred over 18 months of follow-up. Hyperthyroidism patients were newly diagnosed, with disease duration under 2 months, and aged 18 to 65 years. Patients with uncontrolled infections, other autoimmune diseases, pregnancy or lactation were excluded. Clinical symptoms, serum thyroxine and TRAb, thyroid ultrasound, and orbital computed tomography formed the basis for the diagnoses. PBMCs were separated from roughly 10 ml of fresh peripheral blood using Ficoll-Paque density gradient centrifugation. Total RNA was extracted with Trizol reagent, and quality was checked on an Agilent 2100 Bioanalyzer. The CDR3 measures 13 amino acids from cysteine to phenylalanine. Solely the CDR3 DNA is kept, with 39 bases framed from the first base. For CDR1 and CDR2, the germline V gene (reference sequence) lists LGHDT and YNNKEL. V is reduced by 2 bases and J by 3 bases, leaving a spacing of 7 bases between them.

This sample is drawn from a study of T cells in Graves' hyperthyroidism and ophthalmopathy (dated by TCRdb to the late 2010s). Describing the broader study: Peripheral blood was collected at initial diagnosis, before any treatment. TCR V-J signatures able to tell the groups apart were searched for in a discovery cohort of 95 to 100 patients, of whom under 45 had Graves' ophthalmopathy and 57 had stable Graves' hyperthyroidism. After blood sampling, hyperthyroidism patients were treated with methimazole at a starting dose of 30 mg daily, and ophthalmopathy patients were treated with high-dose intravenous methylprednisolone. The paper describes TCR Vbeta CDR3 sequencing of some 130 peripheral blood samples, made up of fewer than 50 ophthalmopathy patients, more than 70 hyperthyroidism patients and about 17 progressor patients. An independent validation cohort of 18 to 20 hyperthyroidism patients and 17 patients who later progressed to ophthalmopathy tested prospective prediction of ophthalmopathy. The 75 to 100 discovery patients were divided at random into training and test sets in a 7:3 ratio. The study also compared thyroid tissue and blood T-cell repertoires from more than 5 Graves' hyperthyroidism patients. The investigation overall reported the following: In cross-validation, a model built on a 13 V-J signature told ophthalmopathy apart from stable hyperthyroidism with 85% to 90% sensitivity and around 83% specificity, and in testing the same model reached 80%/75%. Blood samples also contained most of the expanded thyroid clonotypes (frequency above 0.001), which suggests that blood repertoires may reflect thyroid immune responses. No statistical method was used to fix the sample size in advance, and group allocation was not hidden from the investigators. During validation, the model predicted progression to ophthalmopathy a median of approximately six months ahead of onset, with around 71% sensitivity and around 73% specificity.

The TCR beta CDR3 regions were amplified from RNA transcripts. The first round of RT-PCR for the TCR CDR3 was performed with the HTBI primer set and the Qiagen OneStep RT-PCR kit. Libraries were constructed in a second round of multiplex PCR, after which size selection and purification were carried out. The libraries were sequenced on an Illumina HiSeq2000 using paired-end 100 bp reads. Per the original workflow: Raw data were processed with SOAPnuke, discarding reads with adapters, uncalled bases, mean Phred below 15, or no exact constant-primer or identifier match. COPE v1.2.5 was used to merge the high-quality paired reads, and each unique nucleotide sequence was defined as a clonotype. MiTCR v1.1 was used to align the clonotypes against IMGT TRBV, TRBD and TRBJ reference segments. The analysis was restricted to V-J combinations with a frequency above 0.0001, which together covered 99% to 99.2% of the repertoires. The TCS score was defined as the ratio of F50 (clonal expansion) to E x V (chaos), calculated using BLOSUM62-based TCRdist between CDR3 peptides within each V-J. Welch's t-statistics and random forest reduced around 520 V-J features to 13, which were used in a naive Bayes classifier (R e1071). Using fastp at Q25 and MiXCR, TCRdb reprocessed the public reads and kept productive beta chains. Here each entry gathers all rows of one CDR3 protein and keeps the most common genes and DNA. The authors' filters were not applied to this entry. Across this sample there are some 300,000 distinct CDR3 sequences, with around 15% seen only once. The top ten hold 6.5% to 10% of the sample.

The material sequenced was blood. The rearranged chain carries TRBV3-1 and TRBJ2-5; the D gene is possibly TRBD2, with 5 bases matching. The receptor's source is a woman between 35 and 50 years old with Graves' hyperthyroidism. The nucleotides read TGTGCCAGCAGCCAAAGGGAGAAAGAGACCCAGTACTTC. This gives the protein CASSQREKETQYF.